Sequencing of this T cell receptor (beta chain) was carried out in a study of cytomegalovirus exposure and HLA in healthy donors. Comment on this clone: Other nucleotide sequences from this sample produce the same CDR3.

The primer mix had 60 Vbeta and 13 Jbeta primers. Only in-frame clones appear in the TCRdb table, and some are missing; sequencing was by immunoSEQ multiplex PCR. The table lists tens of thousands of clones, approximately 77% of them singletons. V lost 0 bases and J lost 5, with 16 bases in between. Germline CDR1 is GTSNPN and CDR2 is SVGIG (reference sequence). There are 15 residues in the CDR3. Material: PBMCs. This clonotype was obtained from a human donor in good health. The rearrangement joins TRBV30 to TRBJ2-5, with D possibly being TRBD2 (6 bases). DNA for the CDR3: TGTGCCTGGAGTGTACTCATAACCGGAGGGGAGACCCAGTACTTC. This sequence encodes CAWSVLITGGETQYF.